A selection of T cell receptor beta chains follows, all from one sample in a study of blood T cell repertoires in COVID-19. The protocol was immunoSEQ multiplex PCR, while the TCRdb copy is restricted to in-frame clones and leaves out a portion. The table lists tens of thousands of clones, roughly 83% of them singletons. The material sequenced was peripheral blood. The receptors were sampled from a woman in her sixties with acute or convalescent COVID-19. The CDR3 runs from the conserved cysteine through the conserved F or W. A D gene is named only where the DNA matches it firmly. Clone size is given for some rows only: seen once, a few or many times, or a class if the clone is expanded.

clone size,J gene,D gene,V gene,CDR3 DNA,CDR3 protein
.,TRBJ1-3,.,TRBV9,TGTGCCAGCAGCGTAGATCTCGGAAACACCATATATTTT,CASSVDLGNTIYF
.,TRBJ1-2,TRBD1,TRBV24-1,TGTGCCACCAGTGATTTAAGAGGGACAGCGGATAGCTACACCTTC,CATSDLRGTADSYTF
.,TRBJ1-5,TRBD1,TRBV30,TGTGCCTGGAGTCCAGGACAGGGGGTTACGTTTAGCAATCAGCCCCAGCATTTT,CAWSPGQGVTFSNQPQHF
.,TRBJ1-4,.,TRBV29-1,TGCAGCGCCGAGTCGGGGGGAAATGAAAAACTGTTTTTT,CSAESGGNEKLFF
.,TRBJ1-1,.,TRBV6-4,TGTGCCAGGATCAGGGGCAAAGCCACTGAAGCTTTCTTT,CARIRGKATEAFF
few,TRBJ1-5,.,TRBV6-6,TGTGCCAGCAGCCAGGGCCCCAATCAGCCCCAGCATTTT,CASSQGPNQPQHF
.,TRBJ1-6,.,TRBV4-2,TGTGCCAGCAGCCAAGAGGCCAGTAATTCACCCCTCCACTTT,CASSQEASNSPLHF
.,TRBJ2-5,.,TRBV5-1,TGCGCCAGCAGCCGACAGCTTCAAGAGACCCAGTACTTC,CASSRQLQETQYF
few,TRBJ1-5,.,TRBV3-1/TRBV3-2,TGTGCCAGCAGCCAATTCGGGGTGGGCAATCAGCCCCAGCATTTT,CASSQFGVGNQPQHF
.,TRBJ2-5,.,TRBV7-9,TGTGCCAGCAGCTTAGCCCGATACAGGGAAGGTTATCAAGAGACCCAGTACTTC,CASSLARYREGYQETQYF
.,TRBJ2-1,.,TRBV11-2,TGTGCCAGCAGCTTCACGATTCGGACAGAGGATGGTGAGCAGTTCTTC,CASSFTIRTEDGEQFF
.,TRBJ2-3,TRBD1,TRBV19,TGTGCCAGTAGTATACCCGGGACAGGGAAGGGCACAGATACGCAGTATTTT,CASSIPGTGKGTDTQYF
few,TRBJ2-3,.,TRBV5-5,TGTGCCAGCAGCTTACAGACAGATACGCAGTATTTT,CASSLQTDTQYF
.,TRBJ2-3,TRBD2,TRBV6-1,TGTGCCAGCAGTGAAGCAGGGCTAGCGGGGGGAAAAGATACGCAGTATTTT,CASSEAGLAGGKDTQYF
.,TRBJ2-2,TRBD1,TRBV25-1,TGTGCCAGCAGTGAGACAGGGGCGAACACCGGGGAGCTGTTTTTT,CASSETGANTGELFF
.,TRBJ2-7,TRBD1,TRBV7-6,TGTGCCAGCAGCTTAGCGGGACAGGGAAAAAGCGAGCAGTACTTC,CASSLAGQGKSEQYF
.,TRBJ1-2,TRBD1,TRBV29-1,TGCAGCGTTCACGCACGACAGGGGGCGACTAACTATGGCTACACCTTC,CSVHARQGATNYGYTF
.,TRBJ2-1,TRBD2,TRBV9,TGTGCCAGCAGTGAGACTAGCGGGTACAATGAGCAGTTCTTC,CASSETSGYNEQFF
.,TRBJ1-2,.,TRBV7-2,TGTGCCAGCAGCTTGACGAGACAAGATGGCTACACCTTC,CASSLTRQDGYTF
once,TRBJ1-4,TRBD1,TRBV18,TGTGCCAGCTCACCTGGACAGGGGAGAGAAGAAAAACTGTTTTTT,CASSPGQGREEKLFF
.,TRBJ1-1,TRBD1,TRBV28,TGTGCCAGCAGTGTCAGGGGGGAAGCTTTCTTT,CASSVRGEAFF
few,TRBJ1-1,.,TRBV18,TGTGCCAGCTCACCAGATTCAGGGAAGATAACTTTCTTT,CASSPDSGKITFF
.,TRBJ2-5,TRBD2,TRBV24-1,TGTGCCACCAGTGACCCTAAGTCAAGTGCGGGGGGCCCATCCCTTCAAGAGACCCAGTACTTC,CATSDPKSSAGGPSLQETQYF
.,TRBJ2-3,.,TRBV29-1,TGCAGCGTTGAAGCGAAGCGAGATACGCAGTATTTT,CSVEAKRDTQYF
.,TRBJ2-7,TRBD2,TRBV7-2,TGTGCCAGCAGCTTAGCGCGGCGGGGGGGCCGTTCGACCGAGCAGTACTTC,CASSLARRGGRSTEQYF
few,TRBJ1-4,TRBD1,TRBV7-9,TGTGCCAGCAGCCTCGACAGGGACAAACTGTTTTTT,CASSLDRDKLFF
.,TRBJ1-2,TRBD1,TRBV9,TGTGCCAGCAGACCGACAGGGGGCGGCGGTGGCTACACCTTC,CASRPTGGGGGYTF
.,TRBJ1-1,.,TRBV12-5,TGTGCTAGTGGTCAAGGGAGAAACACTGAAGCTTTCTTT,CASGQGRNTEAFF
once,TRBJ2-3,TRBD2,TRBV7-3,TGTGCCAGCAGCCTAGGTCAACTAGCGGGGGGTGGTGATACGCAGTATTTT,CASSLGQLAGGGDTQYF
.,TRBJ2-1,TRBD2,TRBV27,TGTGCCAGCAGTTCCTACGGACTAGCGGGATACAATGAGCAGTTCTTC,CASSSYGLAGYNEQFF
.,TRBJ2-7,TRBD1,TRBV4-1,TGCGCCAGCAGCCACCAAGACAGGGACGGCGAGCAGTACTTC,CASSHQDRDGEQYF
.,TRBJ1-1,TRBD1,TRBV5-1,TGCGCCAGCAGCACCGACAGGGCGAGTCGCAACACTGAAGCTTTCTTT,CASSTDRASRNTEAFF
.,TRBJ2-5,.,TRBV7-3,TGTGCCAGCAGTCAGACAGGAGGAGAGACCCAGTACTTC,CASSQTGGETQYF
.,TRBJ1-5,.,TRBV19,TGTGCCAGTAGTAAGGCCAGGGATCAGCCCCAGCATTTT,CASSKARDQPQHF
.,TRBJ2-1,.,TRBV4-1,TGCGCCAGCAGCCAAGTGCGTGATAGTGAGCAGTTCTTC,CASSQVRDSEQFF
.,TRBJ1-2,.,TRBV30,TGTGCCTGGAATCAGATCCCCTATGGCTACACCTTC,CAWNQIPYGYTF
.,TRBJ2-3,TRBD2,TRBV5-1,TGCGCCAGCAGCTTTTCTAGCGGGAGGGCCTCCTTGGGTACGCAGTATTTT,CASSFSSGRASLGTQYF
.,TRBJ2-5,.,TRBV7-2,TGTGCCAGCAGCTTAAGCCCGGCAGACATGCGGACCCAGTACTTC,CASSLSPADMRTQYF
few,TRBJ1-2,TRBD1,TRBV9,TGTGCCAGCAGCGTAGGAGGACAGGCGAATAACTATGGCTACACCTTC,CASSVGGQANNYGYTF
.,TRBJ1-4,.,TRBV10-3,TGTGCCATCAATGGGACAAATGAAAAACTGTTTTTT,CAINGTNEKLFF
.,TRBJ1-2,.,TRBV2,TGTGCCAGCATTCGACAGGTGTCTAACTATGGCTACACCTTC,CASIRQVSNYGYTF
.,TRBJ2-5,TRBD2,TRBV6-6,TGTGCCAGCAGTTACCGCCGGGGGGGGTCACAAGAGACCCAGTACTTC,CASSYRRGGSQETQYF
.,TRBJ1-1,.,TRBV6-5,TGTGCCAGCCTCCTAGTTGTGAACACTGAAGCTTTCTTT,CASLLVVNTEAFF
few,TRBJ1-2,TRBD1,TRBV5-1,TGCGCCAGCAGCTTGAGCACGATATACGCAGCCCGACAGGGACAGAATGGCTACACCTTC,CASSLSTIYAARQGQNGYTF
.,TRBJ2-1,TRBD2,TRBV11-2,TGTGCCAGCAGCTTGGGACTAGCGGGAGGAGGTGAGCAGTTCTTC,CASSLGLAGGGEQFF
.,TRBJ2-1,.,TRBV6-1,TGTGCCAGCAGTGAAATAGTAGGGGGCTCCTACAATGAGCAGTTCTTC,CASSEIVGGSYNEQFF
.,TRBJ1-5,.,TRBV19,TGTGCCAGTAGTAGAAGGGGCCAGCCCCAGCATTTT,CASSRRGQPQHF
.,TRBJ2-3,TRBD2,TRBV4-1,TGCGCCAGCAGCCCCCTGCTGCTAGCGGGAGGCCCGTCCACAGATACGCAGTATTTT,CASSPLLLAGGPSTDTQYF
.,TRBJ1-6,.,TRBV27,TGTGCCAGCAGTTTAAGGTGGGGGGGGAATTCACCCCTCCACTTT,CASSLRWGGNSPLHF
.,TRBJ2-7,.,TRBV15,TGTGCCACCAGCAGACGAGCGGTACGGGCCCACGAGCAGTACTTC,CATSRRAVRAHEQYF
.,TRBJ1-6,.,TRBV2,TGTGCCAGCTCGCCGGGACTGACGTATAATTCACCCCTCCACTTT,CASSPGLTYNSPLHF
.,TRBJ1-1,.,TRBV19,TGTGCCAGTAGTGTTCAGATGAACACTGAAGCTTTCTTT,CASSVQMNTEAFF
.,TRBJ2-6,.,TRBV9,TGTGCCAGCAGCGAGACAGGATATGTCTCTGGGGCCAACGTCCTGACTTTC,CASSETGYVSGANVLTF
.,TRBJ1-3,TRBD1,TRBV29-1,TGCAGCGTACTCGGGGGACAGTTGAGCTCTGGAAACACCATATATTTT,CSVLGGQLSSGNTIYF